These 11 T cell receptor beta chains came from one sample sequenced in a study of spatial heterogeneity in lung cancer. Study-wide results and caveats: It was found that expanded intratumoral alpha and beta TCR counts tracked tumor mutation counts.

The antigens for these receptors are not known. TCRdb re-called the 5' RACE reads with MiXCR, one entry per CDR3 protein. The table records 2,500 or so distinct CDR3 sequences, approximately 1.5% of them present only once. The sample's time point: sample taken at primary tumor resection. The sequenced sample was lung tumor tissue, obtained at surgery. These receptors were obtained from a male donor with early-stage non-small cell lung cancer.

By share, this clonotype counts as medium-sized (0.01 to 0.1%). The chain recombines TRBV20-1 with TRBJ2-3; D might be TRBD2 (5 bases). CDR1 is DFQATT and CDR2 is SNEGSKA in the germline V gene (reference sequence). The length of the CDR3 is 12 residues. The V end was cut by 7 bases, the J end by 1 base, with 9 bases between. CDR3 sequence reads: CSVRTGTDTQYF. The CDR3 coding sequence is TGCAGTGTAAGGACTGGCACAGATACGCAGTATTTT.

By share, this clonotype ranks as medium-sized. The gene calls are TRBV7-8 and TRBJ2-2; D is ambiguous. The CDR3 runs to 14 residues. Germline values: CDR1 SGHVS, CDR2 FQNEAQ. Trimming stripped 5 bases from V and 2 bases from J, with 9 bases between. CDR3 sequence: CASSRTANTGELFF. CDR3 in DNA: TGTGCCAGCAGCCGAACAGCAAACACCGGGGAGCTGTTTTTT.

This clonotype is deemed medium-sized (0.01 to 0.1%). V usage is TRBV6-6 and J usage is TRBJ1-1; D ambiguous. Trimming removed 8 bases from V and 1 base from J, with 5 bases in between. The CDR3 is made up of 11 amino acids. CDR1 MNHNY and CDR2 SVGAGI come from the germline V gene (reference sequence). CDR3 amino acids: CASSGNTEAFF. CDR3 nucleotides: TGTGCCAGCTCTGGGAACACTGAAGCTTTCTTT.

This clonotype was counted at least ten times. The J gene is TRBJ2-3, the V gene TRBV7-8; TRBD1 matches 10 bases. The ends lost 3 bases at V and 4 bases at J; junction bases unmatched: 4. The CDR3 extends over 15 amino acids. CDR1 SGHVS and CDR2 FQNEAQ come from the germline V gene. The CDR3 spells CASSFIGQGADTQYF. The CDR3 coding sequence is TGTGCCAGCAGCTTTATAGGACAGGGGGCAGATACGCAGTATTTT.

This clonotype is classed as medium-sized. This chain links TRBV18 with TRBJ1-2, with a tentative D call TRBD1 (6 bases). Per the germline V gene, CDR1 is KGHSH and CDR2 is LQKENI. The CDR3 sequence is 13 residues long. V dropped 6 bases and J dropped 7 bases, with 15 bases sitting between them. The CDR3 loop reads CASSRSQGSGYTF. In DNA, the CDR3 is TGTGCCAGCTCCCGAAGTCAGGGGTCTGGCTACACCTTC.

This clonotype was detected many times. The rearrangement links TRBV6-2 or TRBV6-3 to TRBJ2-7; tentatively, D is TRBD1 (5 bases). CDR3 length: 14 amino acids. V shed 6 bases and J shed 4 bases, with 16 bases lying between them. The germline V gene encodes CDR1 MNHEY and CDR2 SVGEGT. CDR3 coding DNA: TGTGCCAGCAGGCGCGACAGAAACCAGTACGAGCAGTACGTC. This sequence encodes CASRRDRNQYEQYV.

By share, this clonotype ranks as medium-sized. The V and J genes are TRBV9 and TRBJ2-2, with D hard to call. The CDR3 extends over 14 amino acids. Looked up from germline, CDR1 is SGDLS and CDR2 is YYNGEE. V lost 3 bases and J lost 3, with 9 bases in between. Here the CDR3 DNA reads TGTGCCAGCAGCGGGACCCAGTACACCGGGGAGCTGTTTTTT. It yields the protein CASSGTQYTGELFF. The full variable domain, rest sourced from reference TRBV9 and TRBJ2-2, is DSGVTQTPKHLITATGQRVTLRCSPRSGDLSVYWYQQSLDQGLQFLIQYYNGEERAKGNILERFSAQQFPDLHSELNLSSLELGDSALYFCASSGTQYTGELFFGEGSRLTVL.

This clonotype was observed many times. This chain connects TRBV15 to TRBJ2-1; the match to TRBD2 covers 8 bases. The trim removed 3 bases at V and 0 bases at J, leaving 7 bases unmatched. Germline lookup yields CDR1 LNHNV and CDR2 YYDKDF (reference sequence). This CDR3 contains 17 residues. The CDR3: CATSRSGSGSSYNEQFF. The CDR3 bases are TGTGCCACCAGCAGGAGCGGGAGTGGGAGCTCCTACAATGAGCAGTTCTTC.

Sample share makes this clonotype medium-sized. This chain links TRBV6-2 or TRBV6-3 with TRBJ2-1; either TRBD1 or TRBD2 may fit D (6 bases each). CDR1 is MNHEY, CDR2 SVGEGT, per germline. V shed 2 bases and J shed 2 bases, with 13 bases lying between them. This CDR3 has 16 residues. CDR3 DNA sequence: TGTGCCAGCAGTTACGGTTGGAGGGGGGCCTACAATGAGCAGTTCTTC. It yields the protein CASSYGWRGAYNEQFF.

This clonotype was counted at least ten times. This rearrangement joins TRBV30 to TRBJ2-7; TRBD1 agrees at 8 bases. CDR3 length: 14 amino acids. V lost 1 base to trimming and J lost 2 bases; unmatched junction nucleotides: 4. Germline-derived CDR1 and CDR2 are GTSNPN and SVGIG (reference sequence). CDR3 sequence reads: CAWSGGQATYEQYF. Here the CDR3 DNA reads TGTGCCTGGAGTGGGGGACAGGCGACCTACGAGCAGTACTTC.

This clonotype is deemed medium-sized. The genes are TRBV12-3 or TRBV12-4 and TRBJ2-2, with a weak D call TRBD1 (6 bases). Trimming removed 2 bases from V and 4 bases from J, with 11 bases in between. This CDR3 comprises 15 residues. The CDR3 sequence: CASSLQGRSTGELFF. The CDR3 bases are TGTGCCAGCAGTTTACAGGGGCGGAGCACCGGGGAGCTGTTTTTT.